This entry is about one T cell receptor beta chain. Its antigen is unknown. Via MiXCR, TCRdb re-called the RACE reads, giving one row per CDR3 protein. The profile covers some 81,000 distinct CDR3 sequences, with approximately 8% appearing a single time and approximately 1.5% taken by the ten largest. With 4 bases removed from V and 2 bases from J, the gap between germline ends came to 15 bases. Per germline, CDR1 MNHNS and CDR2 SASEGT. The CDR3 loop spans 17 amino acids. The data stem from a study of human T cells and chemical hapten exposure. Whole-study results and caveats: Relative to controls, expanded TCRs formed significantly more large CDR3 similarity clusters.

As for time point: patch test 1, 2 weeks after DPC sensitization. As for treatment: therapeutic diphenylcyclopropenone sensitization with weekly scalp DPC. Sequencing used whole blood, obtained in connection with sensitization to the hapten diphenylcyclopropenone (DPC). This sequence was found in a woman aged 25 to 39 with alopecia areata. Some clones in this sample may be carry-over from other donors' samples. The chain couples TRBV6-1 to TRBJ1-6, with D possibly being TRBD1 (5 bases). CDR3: CASSAGGSAPYNSPLHF. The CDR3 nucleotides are TGTGCCAGCAGTGCGGGGGGATCGGCCCCCTATAATTCACCCCTCCACTTT.